The source of this T cell receptor (beta chain) is a study of blood T cell repertoires in COVID-19. The wider study: Sample material is recorded as cDNA or gDNA derived from T cells, B-cell-depleted T cells, or PBMCs.

The junction had 2 bases not matched to a gene; V was cut back by 0 bases and J by 6 bases. CDR1 is SGDLS and CDR2 is YYNGEE in the germline V gene. This CDR3 contains 15 residues. Before being deemed recovered, Cohort 3 donors had two negative PCRs, clearance, or symptom resolution. Authors' analysis steps: Nucleated cell counts were estimated from reference gene primer amplification. Repertoires were generated with immunoSEQ multiplex PCR, while TCRdb's copy carries only in-frame clones and drops some. Clone size and the V and J calls come from that table; the DNA yielded D and trimming. This table has about 350,000 clones, roughly 87% appearing once.

The sequence came from a woman aged 25 to 39 who had recovered from COVID-19. Sequenced input: PBMCs or T cells enriched from blood (not recorded which). The rearrangement joins TRBV9 to TRBJ2-2, with TRBD2 matching 10 bases. CDR3 sequence reads: CASSVASGGAGELFF. The CDR3 DNA reads as TGTGCCAGCAGCGTAGCCAGCGGGGGGGCCGGGGAGCTGTTTTTT.